These T cell receptor beta chains were read from a single sample in a study of glioma-infiltrating T cells after dendritic cell vaccination. Measured with immunoSEQ multiplex PCR; TCRdb has only the in-frame clones, and not every one. The repertoire includes about 65,000 clones, roughly 86% of them detected once, and roughly 11% sits in the top ten. Sequenced material: blood, taken after dendritic cell vaccination. These receptors originate from a human donor with glioblastoma. Both conserved end residues are part of each CDR3. Each record gives: CDR3 protein, CDR3 DNA, V gene, D gene, J gene, clone size. A D gene is named only where the DNA matches it firmly. The size of a clone is reported for some rows only, either as once, few or many, or as a class for expanded clones.

CASSDGPGYTEAFF TGCGCCAGCAGTGATGGTCCAGGGTACACTGAAGCTTTCTTT TRBV10-1 - TRBJ1-1 few
CASSTWTDSGNTIYF TGTGCCAGCAGCACCTGGACAGATAGTGGAAACACCATATATTTT TRBV7-4 - TRBJ1-3 -
CAWSVLLGLFF TGTGCCTGGAGTGTACTTCTGGGCCTTTTCTTT TRBV30 - TRBJ1-1 -
CASSPRDRPNEQYF TGTGCCAGCAGCCCCCGGGACAGGCCTAACGAGCAGTACTTC TRBV7-3 TRBD1 TRBJ2-7 -
CASSLARDRVGETQYF TGTGCCAGCAGCTTAGCGCGGGACAGGGTGGGAGAGACCCAGTACTTC TRBV7-2 TRBD1 TRBJ2-5 -
CASSDGLAGGYNEQFF TGCGCCAGCAGTGATGGACTAGCGGGAGGGTACAATGAGCAGTTCTTC TRBV10-1 TRBD2 TRBJ2-1 -
CASRLDRGGEQYF TGTGCCAGCAGGTTGGACAGGGGAGGGGAGCAGTACTTC TRBV6-1 TRBD1 TRBJ2-7 -
CALGGSLHEQYF TGTGCCCTGGGCGGGAGTCTCCACGAGCAGTACTTC TRBV2 TRBD2 TRBJ2-7 -
CASSLETDADTQYF TGCGCCAGCAGCTTGGAGACAGACGCAGATACGCAGTATTTT TRBV5-1 - TRBJ2-3 -
CASSEAPGVRSGNTIYF TGTGCCAGCAGTGAAGCGCCCGGGGTACGGTCTGGAAACACCATATATTTT TRBV2 - TRBJ1-3 -
CASRSGGHEQFF TGTGCCAGCCGTTCGGGGGGCCATGAGCAGTTCTTC TRBV13 - TRBJ2-1 -
CASSLEAQGYNSPLHF TGCGCCAGCAGCTTGGAAGCACAGGGCTATAATTCACCCCTCCACTTT TRBV5-1 - TRBJ1-6 -
CSVESTGGMRGELFF TGCAGCGTTGAATCAACGGGAGGGATGAGAGGGGAGCTGTTTTTT TRBV29-1 TRBD2 TRBJ2-2 -
CASRATLNTEAFF TGTGCCAGCAGAGCTACCTTGAACACTGAAGCTTTCTTT TRBV6-4 - TRBJ1-1 -
CAISESRGGPGELFF TGTGCCATCAGTGAGTCGAGGGGAGGTCCCGGGGAGCTGTTTTTT TRBV10-3 - TRBJ2-2 -
CASSPVQRASGELFF TGTGCCAGCAGCCCCGTCCAGAGGGCGAGCGGGGAGCTGTTTTTT TRBV14 - TRBJ2-2 few
CASSFSAGQGRYEQYF TGTGCCAGCAGTTTCTCCGCCGGACAGGGTCGGTACGAGCAGTACTTC TRBV6-5 TRBD1 TRBJ2-7 -
CASQKGANTGELFF TGTGCCAGCCAGAAGGGGGCGAACACCGGGGAGCTGTTTTTT TRBV13 - TRBJ2-2 -
CSDSPGGTDTQYF TGCAGCGACTCGCCGGGGGGGACAGATACGCAGTATTTT TRBV29-1 TRBD2 TRBJ2-3 -
CASSPGTGFGRHSNQPQHF TGTGCCAGCAGTCCCGGGACAGGGTTTGGGAGACACAGCAATCAGCCCCAGCATTTT TRBV27 TRBD1 TRBJ1-5 -
CATPPSGDYEQYF TGTGCCACCCCCCCCTCGGGAGACTACGAGCAGTACTTC TRBV2 - TRBJ2-7 once
CASSLLAAASYEQYF TGTGCCAGCAGCTTATTAGCAGCGGCCTCCTACGAGCAGTACTTC TRBV11-3 - TRBJ2-7 -
CASREGQGGQKQYF TGTGCCAGCCGGGAGGGACAGGGGGGACAAAAGCAGTACTTC TRBV19 TRBD1 TRBJ2-7 -
CASSLNSARRDTEAFF TGTGCCAGCAGCTTGAATAGTGCCAGGCGGGACACTGAAGCTTTCTTT TRBV7-2 - TRBJ1-1 -
CASSLAGNQPQHF TGTGCCAGCTCATTGGCAGGCAATCAGCCCCAGCATTTT TRBV18 - TRBJ1-5 -
CASSPERLAGSEQFF TGTGCCAGCAGCCCCGAGCGACTAGCGGGAAGTGAGCAGTTCTTC TRBV7-8 TRBD2 TRBJ2-1 -
CASRPSPSGSIRGELFF TGTGCCAGCAGACCCTCCCCCAGCGGGAGTATCCGGGGGGAGCTGTTTTTT TRBV13 TRBD2 TRBJ2-2 -
CAWTERGGYGYTF TGTGCCTGGACTGAGAGGGGAGGCTATGGCTACACCTTC TRBV30 - TRBJ1-2 -
CASSYDGNSNQPQHF TGTGCCAGCAGTTACGACGGGAATAGCAATCAGCCCCAGCATTTT TRBV6-6 - TRBJ1-5 -
CASSEGVAEQFF TGCGCCAGCAGTGAGGGGGTAGCGGAGCAGTTCTTC TRBV10-2 - TRBJ2-1 -
CASANPGGSSYNEQFF TGTGCCAGCGCAAACCCTGGCGGGAGCTCCTACAATGAGCAGTTCTTC TRBV7-9 TRBD2 TRBJ2-1 -
CASRFPGQNTEAFF TGTGCCAGCAGATTCCCCGGTCAGAACACTGAAGCTTTCTTT TRBV27 - TRBJ1-1 -
CASSYSGGEETQYF TGTGCCAGCAGCTACAGCGGGGGGGAGGAGACCCAGTACTTC TRBV7-2 TRBD2 TRBJ2-5 -
CASSQNRVPYEQYF TGTGCCAGCAGCCAAAACAGGGTTCCCTACGAGCAGTACTTC TRBV5-6 - TRBJ2-7 -
CASSQGTGLYEQYF TGTGCCAGCAGCCAGGGGACAGGGCTCTACGAGCAGTACTTC TRBV6-1 TRBD1 TRBJ2-7 -
CASSISGFNQPQHF TGTGCCAGTAGTATATCCGGGTTCAATCAGCCCCAGCATTTT TRBV19 - TRBJ1-5 -
CASSPSGTNVNEQYF TGTGCCAGTTCACCATCCGGGACTAACGTCAACGAGCAGTACTTC TRBV19 TRBD2 TRBJ2-7 -
CASSLAMTSSYEQYF TGTGCCAGCAGCTTAGCAATGACTTCCTCCTACGAGCAGTACTTC TRBV7-9 - TRBJ2-7 -
CASSFGTAAYEQYF TGTGCCAGCAGCTTCGGGACAGCTGCCTACGAGCAGTACTTC TRBV5-4 TRBD1 TRBJ2-7 -
CASSLPAGGTIGELFF TGCGCCAGCAGCTTGCCAGCGGGGGGAACGATCGGGGAGCTGTTTTTT TRBV5-1 TRBD2 TRBJ2-2 -
CASSYGQGYPYEQYF TGTGCCAGCAGTTACGGACAGGGTTACCCCTACGAGCAGTACTTC TRBV14 TRBD1 TRBJ2-7 -
CASRPPTGGGEKLFF TGTGCCAGCAGACCCCCGACAGGGGGAGGTGAAAAACTGTTTTTT TRBV28 TRBD1 TRBJ1-4 once
CASGADPMNTEAFF TGTGCCAGCGGGGCAGACCCCATGAACACTGAAGCTTTCTTT TRBV2 - TRBJ1-1 -
CASSLDRGNQPQHF TGTGCCAGCAGCTTAGACAGGGGCAATCAGCCCCAGCATTTT TRBV7-2 - TRBJ1-5 -
CASSMGGGSNQPQHF TGTGCCAGTAGTATGGGGGGTGGGAGCAATCAGCCCCAGCATTTT TRBV19 - TRBJ1-5 -
CASNLAGGPTDTQYF TGTGCCAGCAACCTAGCGGGAGGGCCCACAGATACGCAGTATTTT TRBV11-2 TRBD2 TRBJ2-3 -
CASSVGGTAFEQYF TGTGCCAGCAGCGTAGGGGGGACAGCGTTCGAGCAGTACTTC TRBV9 TRBD1 TRBJ2-7 -
CASSLSHRGWNTEAFF TGTGCCAGCAGCTTATCACACCGGGGGTGGAACACTGAAGCTTTCTTT TRBV7-8 - TRBJ1-1 -
CASRTQQGMNTEAFF TGTGCCAGCAGAACTCAACAGGGGATGAACACTGAAGCTTTCTTT TRBV6-5 TRBD1 TRBJ1-1 -